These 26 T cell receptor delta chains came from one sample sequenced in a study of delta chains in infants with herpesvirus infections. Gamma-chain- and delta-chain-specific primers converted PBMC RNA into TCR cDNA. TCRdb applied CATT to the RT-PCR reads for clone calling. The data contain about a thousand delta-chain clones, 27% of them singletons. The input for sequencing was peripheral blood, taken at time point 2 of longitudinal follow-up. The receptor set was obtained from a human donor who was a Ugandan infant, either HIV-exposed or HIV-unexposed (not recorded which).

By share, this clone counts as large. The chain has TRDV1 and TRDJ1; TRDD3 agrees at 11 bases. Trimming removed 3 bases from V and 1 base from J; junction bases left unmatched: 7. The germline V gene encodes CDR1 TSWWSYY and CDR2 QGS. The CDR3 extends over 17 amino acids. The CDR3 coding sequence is TGTGCTCTTGGGGAGACGGTGGGGGATACGGGCACCGATAAACTCATCTTT. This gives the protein CALGETVGDTGTDKLIF.

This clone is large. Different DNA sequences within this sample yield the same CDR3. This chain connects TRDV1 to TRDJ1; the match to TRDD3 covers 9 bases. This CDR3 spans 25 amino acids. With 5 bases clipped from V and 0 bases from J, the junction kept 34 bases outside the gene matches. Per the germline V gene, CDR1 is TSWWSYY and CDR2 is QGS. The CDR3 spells CALGPLYGGVERGYWGTNYTDKLIF. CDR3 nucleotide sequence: TGTGCTCTTGGGCCCCTATACGGGGGGGTCGAACGTGGTTACTGGGGGACTAATTACACCGATAAACTCATCTTT.

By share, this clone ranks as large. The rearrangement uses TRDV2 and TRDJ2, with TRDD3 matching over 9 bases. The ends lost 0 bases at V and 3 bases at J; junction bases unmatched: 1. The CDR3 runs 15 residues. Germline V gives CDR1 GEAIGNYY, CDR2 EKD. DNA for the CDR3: TGTGCCTGTGACACCGTGGGGGATATGACAGCACAACTCTTCTTT. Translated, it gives CACDTVGDMTAQLFF.

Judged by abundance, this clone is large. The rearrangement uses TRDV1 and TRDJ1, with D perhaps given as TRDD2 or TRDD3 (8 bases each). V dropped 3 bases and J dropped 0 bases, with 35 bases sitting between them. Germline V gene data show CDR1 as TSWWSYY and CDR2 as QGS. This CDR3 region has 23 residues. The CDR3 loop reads CALGELTSYDFTWGMQYTDKLIF. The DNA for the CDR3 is TGTGCTCTTGGGGAGCTCACTTCCTACGATTTTACTTGGGGGATGCAGTACACCGATAAACTCATCTTT.

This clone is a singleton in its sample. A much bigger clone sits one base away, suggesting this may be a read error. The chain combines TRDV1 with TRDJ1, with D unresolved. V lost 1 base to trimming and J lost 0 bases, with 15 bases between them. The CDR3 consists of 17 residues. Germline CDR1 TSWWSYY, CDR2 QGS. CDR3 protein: CALGEPRGWRDTDKLIF. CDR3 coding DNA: TGTGCTCTTGGGGAACCCAGAGGTTGGCGGGACACCGATAAACTCATCTTT.

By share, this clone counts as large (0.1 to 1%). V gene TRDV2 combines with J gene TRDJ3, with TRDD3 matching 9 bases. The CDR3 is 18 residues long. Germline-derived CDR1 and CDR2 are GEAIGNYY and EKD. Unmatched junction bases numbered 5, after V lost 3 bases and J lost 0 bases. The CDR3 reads CACDVLGESSWDTRQMFF. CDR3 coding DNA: TGTGCCTGTGACGTACTGGGGGAGAGCTCCTGGGACACCCGACAGATGTTTTTC.

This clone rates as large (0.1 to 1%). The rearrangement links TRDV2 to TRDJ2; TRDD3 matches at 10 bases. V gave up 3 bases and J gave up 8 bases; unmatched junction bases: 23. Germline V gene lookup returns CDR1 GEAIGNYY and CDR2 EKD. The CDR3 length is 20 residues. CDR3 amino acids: CACDPVLGDPTLRQVAQLFF. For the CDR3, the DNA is TGTGCCTGTGACCCAGTACTGGGGGATCCAACCCTTCGACAGGTCGCACAACTCTTCTTT.

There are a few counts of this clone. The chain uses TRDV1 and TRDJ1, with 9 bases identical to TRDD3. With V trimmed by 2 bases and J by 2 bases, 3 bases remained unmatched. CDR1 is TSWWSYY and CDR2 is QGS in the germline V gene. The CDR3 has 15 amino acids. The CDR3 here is CALGEGLGDTDKLIF. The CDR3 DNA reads TGTGCTCTTGGGGAAGGGCTGGGGGATACCGATAAACTCATCTTT.

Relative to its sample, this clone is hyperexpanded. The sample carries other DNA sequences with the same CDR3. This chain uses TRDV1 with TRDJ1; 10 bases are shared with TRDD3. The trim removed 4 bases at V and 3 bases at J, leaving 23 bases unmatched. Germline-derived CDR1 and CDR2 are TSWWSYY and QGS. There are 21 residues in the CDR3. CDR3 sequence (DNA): TGTGCTCTTGGGGCCTCTTCTTCCCGTACTGGGGGATTGGGGGCGGCCGATAAACTCATCTTT. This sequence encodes CALGASSSRTGGLGAADKLIF.

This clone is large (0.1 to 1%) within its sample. CDR3 residues: CALGEPKGSPSPSGGYALWDTRQMFF. The CDR3, as DNA: TGTGCTCTTGGGGAACCAAAGGGGTCACCATCGCCATCTGGGGGATACGCGTTGTGGGACACCCGACAGATGTTTTTC. The rearrangement links TRDV1 to TRDJ3; 12 nucleotides align to TRDD3. The CDR3 contains 26 residues. V dropped 1 base and J dropped 4; count of bases not matched to a gene: 26. Germline V gene sequence: CDR1 TSWWSYY, CDR2 QGS.

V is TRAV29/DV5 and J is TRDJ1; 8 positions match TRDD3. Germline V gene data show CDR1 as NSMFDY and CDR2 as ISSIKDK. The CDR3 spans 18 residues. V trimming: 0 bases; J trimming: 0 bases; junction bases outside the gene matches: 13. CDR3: CAASVYGGSPSYTDKLIF. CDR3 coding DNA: TGTGCAGCAAGCGTTTATGGGGGATCCCCCTCGTACACCGATAAACTCATCTTT. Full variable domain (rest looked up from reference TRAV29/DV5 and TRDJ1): DQQVKQNSPSLSVQEGRISILNCDYTNSMFDYFLWYKKYPAEGPTFLISISSIKDKNEDGRFTVFLNKSAKHLSLHIVPSQPGDSAVYFCAASVYGGSPSYTDKLIFGKGTRVTVEP.

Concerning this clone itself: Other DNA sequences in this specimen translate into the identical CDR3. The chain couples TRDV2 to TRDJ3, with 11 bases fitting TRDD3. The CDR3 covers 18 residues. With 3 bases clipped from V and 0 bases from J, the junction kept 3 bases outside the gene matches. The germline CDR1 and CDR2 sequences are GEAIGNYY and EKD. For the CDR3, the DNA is TGTGCCTGTGACTTTACTGGGGGATACTCCTGGGACACCCGACAGATGTTTTTC. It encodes CACDFTGGYSWDTRQMFF.

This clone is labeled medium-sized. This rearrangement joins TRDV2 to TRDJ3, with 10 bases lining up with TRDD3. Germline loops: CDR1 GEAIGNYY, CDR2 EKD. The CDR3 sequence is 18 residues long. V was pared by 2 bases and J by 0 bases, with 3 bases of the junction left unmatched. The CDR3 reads CACDMLGDSSWDTRQMFF. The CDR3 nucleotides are TGTGCCTGTGACATGCTGGGGGATAGCTCCTGGGACACCCGACAGATGTTTTTC.

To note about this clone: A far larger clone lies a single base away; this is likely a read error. The CDR3 region has the DNA TGTGCCTGTGACGTACTGGGGGATTTGACAGAACAACTCTTCTTT. Translated, it gives CACDVLGDLTEQLFF. The genes are TRDV2 and TRDJ2; 10 positions match TRDD3. Germline loops: CDR1 GEAIGNYY, CDR2 EKD. The CDR3 is 15 amino acids.

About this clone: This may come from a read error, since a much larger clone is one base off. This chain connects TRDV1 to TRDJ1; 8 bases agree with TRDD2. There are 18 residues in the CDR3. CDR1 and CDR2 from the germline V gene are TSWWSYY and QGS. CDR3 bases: TGTGCTCTTGGGGAACTAGGGTCTTCCTACCGTTACACCGAGAAACTCATCTTT. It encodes CALGELGSSYRYTEKLIF.

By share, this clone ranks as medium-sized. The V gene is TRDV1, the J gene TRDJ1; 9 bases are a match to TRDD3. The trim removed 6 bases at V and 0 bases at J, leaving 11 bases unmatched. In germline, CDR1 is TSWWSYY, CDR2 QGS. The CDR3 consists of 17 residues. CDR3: CALGVWGIGPYTDKLIF. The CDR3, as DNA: TGTGCTCTTGGTGTATGGGGGATAGGCCCATACACCGATAAACTCATCTTT.

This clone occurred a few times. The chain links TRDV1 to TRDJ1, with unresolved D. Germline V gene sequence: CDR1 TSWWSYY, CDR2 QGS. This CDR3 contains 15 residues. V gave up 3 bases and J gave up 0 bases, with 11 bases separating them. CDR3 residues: CALGETLGDTDKLIF. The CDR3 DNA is TGTGCTCTTGGGGAGACCCTAGGAGACACCGATAAACTCATCTTT.

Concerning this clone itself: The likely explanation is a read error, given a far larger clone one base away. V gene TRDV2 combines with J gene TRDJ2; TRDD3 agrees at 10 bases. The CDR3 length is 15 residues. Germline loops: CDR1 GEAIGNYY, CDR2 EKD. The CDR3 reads CACDVLGDLTAQHFF. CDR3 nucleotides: TGTGCCTGTGACGTACTGGGGGATTTGACAGCACAACACTTCTTT.

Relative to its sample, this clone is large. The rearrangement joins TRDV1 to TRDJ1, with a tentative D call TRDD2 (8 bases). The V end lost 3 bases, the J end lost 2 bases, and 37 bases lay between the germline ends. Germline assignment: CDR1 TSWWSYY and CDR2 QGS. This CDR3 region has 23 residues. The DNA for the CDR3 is TGTGCTCTTGGGGACTTCCTTCCTATCTTTATAAGCTGGGGGCCCCTTACAACCGATAAACTCATCTTT. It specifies CALGDFLPIFISWGPLTTDKLIF.

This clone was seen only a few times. The CDR3: CALGERPSSPSYTDKLIF. The CDR3 nucleotides read TGTGCTCTTGGGGAGCGGCCTTCCTCGCCTTCTTACACCGATAAACTCATCTTT. The chain is built from TRDV1 and TRDJ1; 7 bases agree with TRDD2. V lost 3 bases to trimming and J lost 0 bases; unmatched junction nucleotides: 13. In germline, CDR1 is TSWWSYY, CDR2 QGS. CDR3 length: 18 amino acids.

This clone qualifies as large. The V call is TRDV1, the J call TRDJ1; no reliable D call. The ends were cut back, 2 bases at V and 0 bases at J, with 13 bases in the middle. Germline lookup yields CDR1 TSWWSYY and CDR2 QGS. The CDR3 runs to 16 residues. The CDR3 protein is CALGEIFRSYTDKLIF. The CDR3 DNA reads TGTGCTCTTGGGGAAATATTCCGATCGTACACCGATAAACTCATCTTT.

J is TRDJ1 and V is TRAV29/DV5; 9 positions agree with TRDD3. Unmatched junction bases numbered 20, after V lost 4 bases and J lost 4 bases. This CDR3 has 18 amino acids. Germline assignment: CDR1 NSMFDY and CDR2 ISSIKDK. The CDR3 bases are TGTGCAGCACGCGCGGGGCCGCTTGTACTGGGGGAGATCGATAAACTCATCTTT. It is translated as CAARAGPLVLGEIDKLIF.

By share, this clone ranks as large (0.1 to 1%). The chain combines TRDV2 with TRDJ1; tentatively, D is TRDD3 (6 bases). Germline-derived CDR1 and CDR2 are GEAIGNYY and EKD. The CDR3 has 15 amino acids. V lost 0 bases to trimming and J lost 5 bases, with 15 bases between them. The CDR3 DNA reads TGTGCCTGTGACACCGTACTGGGTAAAGTAGATAAACTCATCTTT. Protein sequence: CACDTVLGKVDKLIF.

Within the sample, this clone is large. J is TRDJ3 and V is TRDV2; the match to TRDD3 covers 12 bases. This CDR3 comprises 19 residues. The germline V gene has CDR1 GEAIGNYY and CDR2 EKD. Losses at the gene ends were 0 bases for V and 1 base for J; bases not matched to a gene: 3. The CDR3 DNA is TGTGCCTGTGACACCGTACTGGGGGATACTTCCTGGGACACCCGACAGATGTTTTTC. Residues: CACDTVLGDTSWDTRQMFF.

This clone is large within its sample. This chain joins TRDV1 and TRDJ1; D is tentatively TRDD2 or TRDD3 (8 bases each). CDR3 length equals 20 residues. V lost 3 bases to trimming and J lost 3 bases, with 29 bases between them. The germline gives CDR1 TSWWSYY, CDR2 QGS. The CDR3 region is CALGERLFLPSLGEPDKLIF. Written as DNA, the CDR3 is TGTGCTCTTGGGGAGCGACTCTTCCTACCTTCGCTGGGGGAGCCCGATAAACTCATCTTT.

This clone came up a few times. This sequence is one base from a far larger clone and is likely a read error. CDR3 sequence: CALGEEGDILQTLVLGVMYTDKLIF. CDR3 bases: TGTGCTCTTGGGGAAGAGGGAGACATCCTTCAAACTCTGGTACTGGGGGTAATGTACACCGATAAACTCATCTTT. The rearrangement joins TRDV1 to TRDJ1; 8 bases are shared with TRDD3. This CDR3 contains 25 residues. J lost 0 bases, V lost 2 bases, and 32 bases had no gene match. CDR1 is TSWWSYY, CDR2 QGS, per germline.